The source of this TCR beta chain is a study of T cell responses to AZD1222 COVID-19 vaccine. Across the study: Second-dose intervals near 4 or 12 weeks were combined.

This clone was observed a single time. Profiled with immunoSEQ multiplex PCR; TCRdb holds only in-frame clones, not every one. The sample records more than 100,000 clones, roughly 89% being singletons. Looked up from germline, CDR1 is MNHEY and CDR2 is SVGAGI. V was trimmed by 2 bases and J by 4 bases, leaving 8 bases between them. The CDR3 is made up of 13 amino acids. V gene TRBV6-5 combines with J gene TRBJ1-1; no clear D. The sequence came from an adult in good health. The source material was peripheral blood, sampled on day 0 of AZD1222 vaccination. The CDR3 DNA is TGTGCCAGCAGTTACACGAAGGGCACTGAAGCTTTCTTT. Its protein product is CASSYTKGTEAFF.